This T cell receptor (beta chain) was captured in a study of Ad26.COV2.S vaccination and SARS-CoV-2 variants. Treatment indicated: about 20 received Ad26.COV2.S at low or high dose, single or two shots; a few received placebo; per-sample allocation not given. Day 63 after the first injection of vaccine or placebo was the sampling time. In germline, CDR1 is SGHTA, CDR2 FQGNSA. Trimming at V came to 2 bases and at J to 6 bases, leaving 5 bases not matched to a gene. The CDR3 length is 15 residues. Repertoires were generated with immunoSEQ multiplex PCR, while TCRdb's copy carries only in-frame clones and drops some. The sample lists approximately 420,000 clones, around nine tenths seen once, with about 3.6% in the top ten.

Sequencing used peripheral blood, obtained in a trial of Ad26.COV2.S vaccine versus placebo. This sequence originates from a person aged 18-65 years who received the Ad26.COV2.S COVID-19 vaccine or a placebo. The V and J genes are TRBV7-2 and TRBJ2-3; 10 bases align to TRBD2. The CDR3 sequence is CASSLLAGASDTQYF. CDR3 DNA: TGTGCCAGCAGCTTACTAGCGGGGGCTTCTGATACGCAGTATTTT. The entire variable domain, with the rest obtained from reference TRBV7-2 and TRBJ2-3, is as follows: GAGVSQSPSNKVTEKGKDVELRCDPISGHTALYWYRQSLGQGLEFLIYFQGNSAPDKSGLPSDRFSAERTGGSVSTLTIQRTQQEDSAVYLCASSLLAGASDTQYFGPGTRLTVL.